The 32 T cell receptor beta chains reported below all come from one sample, sequenced in a study of OX40 agonist ivuxolimab in advanced cancers. Sequencing was performed with immunoSEQ multiplex PCR; in TCRdb, only in-frame clones are kept and a portion is missing. The sample yields under 75,000 clones, more than 85% seen once. Here the sequenced sample was CD4+ or CD8+ T cells sorted from blood, taken in a trial of the OX40 agonist ivuxolimab. The receptors come from an adult with an advanced solid tumor such as melanoma, head and neck, liver or kidney cancer.

The chain has TRBV7-9 and TRBJ2-2, with 7 bases matching TRBD1. CDR3 length: 16 residues. The V gene end was trimmed by 5 bases and the J gene end by 5 bases; junction bases not matched to a gene: 11. CDR1 SEHNR and CDR2 FQNEAQ come from the germline V gene (reference sequence). The CDR3 DNA reads as TGTGCCAGCAGCATCCCCGGGGACAGTGGGACCGGGGAGCTGTTTTTT. This translates into CASSIPGDSGTGELFF.

The chain joins TRBV7-9 to TRBJ2-1; no clear D gene. Trimming pared 4 bases from V and 10 bases from J, leaving 29 bases between. Germline V lookup: CDR1 SEHNR, CDR2 FQNEAQ (reference sequence). The length of the CDR3 is 18 residues. The CDR3 coding sequence is TGTGCCAGCAGCTCAACCAAGTCCGACGGACCTAGGAGCCTAGAGCAGTTCTTC. Protein: CASSSTKSDGPRSLEQFF.

The chain uses TRBV11-2 and TRBJ2-3; 9 bases are a match to TRBD2. Germline V CDR1 and CDR2: SGHAT, FQNNGV. The CDR3 runs to 15 residues. After removal of 2 bases from V and 4 bases from J, the junction contained 4 bases not matched to a gene. CDR3 DNA: TGTGCCAGCAGCTTAAGGGCTAGCGGGGCAGATACGCAGTATTTT. Encoded protein: CASSLRASGADTQYF.

This sequence joins TRBV5-6 and TRBJ2-1; no clear D gene. CDR1 and CDR2 (germline): SGHDT, YYEEEE. This CDR3 is 15 amino acids long. V lost 6 bases and J 0 bases, leaving 13 bases between the germline ends. In DNA form, the CDR3 reads TGTGCCAGCACCGAGGACCCGACCTCCTACAATGAGCAGTTCTTC. It specifies CASTEDPTSYNEQFF.

J is TRBJ2-2 and V is TRBV12-5, with D uncertain. CDR1 and CDR2 (germline): LGHNT, FRNRAP. The CDR3 runs 13 residues. Trimming left V 7 bases short and J 8 bases short, with 14 bases between. This chain's CDR3 is CASEFRAGGELFF. For the CDR3, the DNA is TGTGCTAGTGAATTTAGGGCCGGGGGGGAGCTGTTTTTT.

J is TRBJ2-2 and V is TRBV7-9; tentative D call: TRBD1 (5 bases). V was clipped by 2 bases and J by 5 bases, with 9 bases between them. The CDR3 is made up of 14 amino acids. Germline-derived CDR1 and CDR2 are SEHNR and FQNEAQ (reference sequence). DNA for the CDR3: TGTGCCAGCAGCTTAATTCAGGGAACCGGGGAGCTGTTTTTT. As protein: CASSLIQGTGELFF.

This chain connects TRBV13 to TRBJ2-5; 10 nucleotides match TRBD2. The V segment lost 5 bases and the J segment 2 bases; nucleotides outside the gene matches: 11. The CDR3 is made up of 17 amino acids. Germline CDR1 is PRHDT and CDR2 is FYEKMQ (reference sequence). The CDR3 DNA follows: TGTGCCAGCAGCGGGGTAGCGGGGGGTTATTATCAAGAGACCCAGTACTTC. Translating it yields CASSGVAGGYYQETQYF.

The chain's CDR3 is CASSQEPSGGYGYTF. The DNA of the CDR3 is TGCGCCAGCAGCCAAGAGCCCAGCGGGGGCTATGGCTACACCTTC. The rearrangement links TRBV4-1 to TRBJ1-2; D may be TRBD1 (5 bases). Germline V gives CDR1 MGHRA, CDR2 YSYEKL. CDR3 size: 15 residues. Trimming removed 0 bases from V and 4 bases from J, with 12 bases in between.

The chain recombines TRBV5-4 with TRBJ1-2; 7 positions agree with TRBD1. Per germline, CDR1 SGHNT and CDR2 YYREEE (reference sequence). V gave up 0 bases and J gave up 4 bases; unmatched junction bases: 3. The CDR3 length is 14 residues. The CDR3 coding sequence is TGTGCCAGCAGCTTGGCCAGGACAGGCTATGGCTACACCTTC. Its protein product is CASSLARTGYGYTF.

This clone was recorded only once. The genes are TRBV11-2 and TRBJ2-7; the D gene is possibly TRBD1 (6 bases). This CDR3 is 14 amino acids long. From germline, CDR1 is SGHAT and CDR2 FQNNGV. V was shortened by 3 bases and J by 3 bases, with 12 bases between the two germline ends. CDR3 sequence (DNA): TGTGCCAGCAGCTTGGCAGGGGAAGGCTACGAGCAGTACTTC. Encoded protein: CASSLAGEGYEQYF.

This clone was recorded once. The rearrangement uses TRBV6-6 and TRBJ1-4; D is ambiguous. The V and J ends lost 5 bases and 3 bases respectively, with 10 bases between them. The germline V gene has CDR1 MNHNY and CDR2 SVGAGI (reference sequence). CDR3 length: 14 amino acids. This CDR3 reads CASSLVGANEKLFF. The CDR3 coding sequence is TGTGCCAGCAGTCTTGTGGGTGCTAATGAAAAACTGTTTTTT.

This clone was seen just once. Sequence at one end of the junction differs from germline and may be a read error. V gene TRBV7-9 combines with J gene TRBJ2-3, with 14 bases aligning to TRBD2. This CDR3 is 17 amino acids long. Germline V lookup: CDR1 SEHNR, CDR2 FQNEAQ (reference sequence). DNA for the CDR3: TGTGCCAGCAGCCTTCCCCTAGGGACTAGCGGGGGAGAAGTGCCGGATTTT. This translates into CASSLPLGTSGGEVPDF. Together with reference TRBV7-9 and TRBJ2-3, the CDR3 gives the full variable domain: DTGVSQNPRHKITKRGQNVTFRCDPISEHNRLYWYRQTLGQGPEFLTYFQNEAQLEKSRLLSDRFSAERPKGSFSTLEIQRTEQGDSAMYLCASSLPLGTSGGEVPDFGPGTRLTVL.

The V call is TRBV6-1, the J call TRBJ1-3; no reliable D call. The CDR3 has 14 amino acids. Trimming took off 1 base at V and 0 bases at J, with 4 bases between the two ends. The V gene's germline CDR1 is MNHNS and CDR2 SASEGT. CDR3 amino acids: CASSEGSSGNTIYF. The CDR3 DNA reads TGTGCCAGCAGTGAAGGTAGCTCTGGAAACACCATATATTTT.

The V gene is TRBV13, the J gene TRBJ1-2, with TRBD1 matching over 8 bases. J was trimmed by 3 bases and V by 5 bases; bases with no gene match: 5. The CDR3 is 14 residues long. The germline CDR1 and CDR2 sequences are PRHDT and FYEKMQ (reference sequence). CDR3 protein: CASSLRTGHYGYTF. In DNA form, the CDR3 reads TGTGCCAGCAGCCTGCGGACAGGGCACTATGGCTACACCTTC. The full variable domain, its missing parts supplied by reference TRBV13 and TRBJ1-2, is AAGVIQSPRHLIKEKRETATLKCYPIPRHDTVYWYQQGPGQDPQFLISFYEKMQSDKGSIPDRFSAQQFSDYHSELNMSSLELGDSALYFCASSLRTGHYGYTFGSGTRLTVV.

The chain recombines TRBV29-1 with TRBJ2-3; tentative D call: TRBD2 (6 bases). CDR1 is SQVTM, CDR2 ANQGSEA, per germline. The CDR3 covers 13 residues. The V end was cut by 7 bases, the J end by 2 bases, with 13 bases between. CDR3 bases: TGCAGCGAGGTGGGGGGATCCACAGATACGCAGTATTTT. Translated, it gives CSEVGGSTDTQYF.

V and J are TRBV7-9 and TRBJ1-3, with 10 bases fitting TRBD1. The CDR3 runs 16 residues. The ends lost 5 bases at V and 3 bases at J; junction bases unmatched: 7. Germline lookup yields CDR1 SEHNR and CDR2 FQNEAQ (reference sequence). The DNA of the CDR3 is TGTGCCAGCAGCCCACCCGGGACAGGGGATGGAAACACCATATATTTT. This codes for CASSPPGTGDGNTIYF.

The J gene is TRBJ2-3, the V gene TRBV5-1; possible D gene TRBD1, 6 bases. V lost 0 bases to trimming and J lost 2 bases, with 10 bases between them. The CDR3 has 15 residues. Germline CDR1 reads SGHRS; CDR2 reads YFSETQ. The CDR3 DNA reads TGCGCCAGCAGCTTGGGACAGGTTAACACAGATACGCAGTATTTT. Protein product: CASSLGQVNTDTQYF.

The chain couples TRBV7-7 to TRBJ2-1; perhaps TRBD1 as D (6 bases). The CDR3 extends over 15 amino acids. Germline V gene lookup returns CDR1 SSHAT and CDR2 FNYEAQ (reference sequence). Trimming removed 1 base from V and 2 bases from J, with 9 bases in between. The CDR3 loop reads CASSLGQDAYNEQFF. The CDR3 nucleotides read TGTGCCAGCAGCTTAGGACAGGACGCCTACAATGAGCAGTTCTTC.

This chain joins TRBV15 and TRBJ1-1; TRBD1 aligns across 12 bases. This CDR3 is built from 16 residues. V lost 1 base, J lost 8 bases, and 8 bases stayed unmatched. Germline V gene sequence: CDR1 LNHNV, CDR2 YYDKDF (reference sequence). CDR3 nucleotides: TGTGCCACCAGCAGAGGATCAGGGACAGGGGGCGTGGAAGCTTTCTTT. Protein product: CATSRGSGTGGVEAFF.

V is TRBV13 and J is TRBJ2-7, with D possibly being TRBD1 (6 bases). Germline V gene data show CDR1 as PRHDT and CDR2 as FYEKMQ (reference sequence). There are 13 residues in the CDR3. V was cut by 2 bases and J by 4 bases, with 9 bases left in between. The CDR3, as DNA: TGTGCCAGCAGCTTACAGGGGCTTTACGAGCAGTACTTC. Its translation: CASSLQGLYEQYF.

V is TRBV7-9 and J is TRBJ1-5; D not resolved. The CDR3 covers 14 residues. Germline-derived CDR1 and CDR2 are SEHNR and FQNEAQ (reference sequence). V lost 4 bases to trimming and J lost 1 base, with 8 bases between them. For the CDR3, the DNA is TGTGCCAGCAGCTCTGTCGAGAGCAATCAGCCCCAGCATTTT. Translated, it gives CASSSVESNQPQHF. The full variable domain, rest sourced from reference TRBV7-9 and TRBJ1-5, is DTGVSQNPRHKITKRGQNVTFRCDPISEHNRLYWYRQTLGQGPEFLTYFQNEAQLEKSRLLSDRFSAERPKGSFSTLEIQRTEQGDSAMYLCASSSVESNQPQHFGDGTRLSIL.

The gene calls are TRBV27 and TRBJ2-7, with D possibly matching TRBD2 (6 bases). The CDR3 covers 13 residues. The germline V and J ends were trimmed by 10 bases and 0 bases, with 13 bases remaining between them. In germline, CDR1 is MNHEY, CDR2 SMNVEV (reference sequence). DNA of the CDR3: TGTGCCACCACGGACGGGGGCTCCTACGAGCAGTACTTC. Encoded protein: CATTDGGSYEQYF.

This chain uses TRBV11-2 with TRBJ2-1, with D possibly TRBD2 on 7 matching bases. Germline CDR1 and CDR2: SGHAT and FQNNGV. The CDR3 runs 16 residues. Trimming shortened V by 2 bases and J by 10 bases, and 21 bases separated the two germline ends. The CDR3 region has the DNA TGTGCCAGCAGCTTATATGTGGGGGGGCTGAGTGGAGAGCAGTTCTTC. Residues: CASSLYVGGLSGEQFF.

The rearrangement uses TRBV6-5 and TRBJ1-5, with TRBD1 identical over 8 bases. The CDR3 is 14 residues long. Looked up from germline, CDR1 is MNHEY and CDR2 is SVGAGI. The V gene end was trimmed by 6 bases and the J gene end by 6 bases; junction bases not matched to a gene: 7. CDR3 residues: CASSQTGAGQPQHF. Here the CDR3 DNA reads TGTGCCAGCAGCCAGACAGGGGCCGGTCAGCCCCAGCATTTT.

The chain joins TRBV27 to TRBJ2-3; 8 positions agree with TRBD2. Germline lookup yields CDR1 MNHEY and CDR2 SMNVEV (reference sequence). V lost 5 bases and J lost 3; bases outside the gene matches: 10. This CDR3 region has 16 residues. The CDR3 sequence is CASSHSAGDATDTQYF. The CDR3 nucleotides read TGTGCCAGCAGTCATTCAGCGGGAGATGCAACAGATACGCAGTATTTT.

The rearrangement uses TRBV7-8 and TRBJ2-7; 8 nucleotides align to TRBD2. Germline CDR1 is SGHVS and CDR2 is FQNEAQ. J gave up 5 bases and V 4 bases, and 7 bases lay outside the gene matches. The CDR3 spans 14 residues. The CDR3 region has the DNA TGTGCCAGCAGCTGGAGCGGGGGTGACCACGAGCAGTACTTC. Its translation: CASSWSGGDHEQYF.

The CDR3 DNA follows: TGTGCCAGCATCTTAGGGGAGACCCAGTACTTC. It specifies CASILGETQYF. This chain joins TRBV6-5 and TRBJ2-5; D gene unclear. CDR1 and CDR2 from the germline V gene are MNHEY and SVGAGI. The CDR3 contains 11 residues. With 7 bases removed from V and 5 bases from J, the gap between germline ends came to 8 bases.

The rearrangement uses TRBV5-1 and TRBJ1-1; 7 positions agree with TRBD1. V shed 0 bases and J 0 bases; nucleotides not matched to a gene: 8. CDR3 size: 17 residues. Per the germline V gene, CDR1 is SGHRS and CDR2 is YFSETQ. DNA of the CDR3: TGCGCCAGCAGCTTGGTAGGGGGCGGACAATTGAACACTGAAGCTTTCTTT. It is translated as CASSLVGGGQLNTEAFF.

The V gene is TRBV6-4, the J gene TRBJ1-1, with TRBD1 as a possible D gene (6 bases). V was cut by 6 bases and J by 3 bases, with 14 bases left in between. This CDR3 has 14 amino acids. Germline values: CDR1 MRHNA, CDR2 SNTAGT. The CDR3 here is CASSLTGRDTEAFF. The CDR3, as DNA: TGTGCCAGCAGCCTTACAGGGAGGGACACTGAAGCTTTCTTT.

This chain joins TRBV23-1 and TRBJ2-6; 8 bases are a match to TRBD1. TRBV23-1 is known as an ORF, though its function is uncertain. J gave up 2 bases and V 0 bases, and 12 bases lay outside the gene matches. CDR3 length equals 20 residues. CDR3 bases: TGCGCCAGCAGTCAATCGGGTTTCCAGGGGGCCGTCCCTGGGGCCAACGTCCTGACTTTC. It translates to CASSQSGFQGAVPGANVLTF.

The chain combines TRBV5-4 with TRBJ2-3; D not resolved. This CDR3 is 15 amino acids long. Germline CDR1 and CDR2: SGHNT and YYREEE (reference sequence). V was cut by 1 base and J by 0 bases, with 9 bases left in between. DNA for the CDR3: TGTGCCAGCAGCTTGTACGAGGCTAGCACAGATACGCAGTATTTT. As protein: CASSLYEASTDTQYF. The full variable domain, its missing parts supplied by reference TRBV5-4 and TRBJ2-3, is ETGVTQSPTHLIKTRGQQVTLRCSSQSGHNTVSWYQQALGQGPQFIFQYYREEENGRGNFPPRFSGLQFPNYSSELNVNALELDDSALYLCASSLYEASTDTQYFGPGTRLTVL.

This clone has just a few counts. The genes are TRBV6-1 and TRBJ1-2; TRBD1 might be the D (5 bases). CDR1 MNHNS and CDR2 SASEGT come from the germline V gene. With 11 bases removed from V and 4 bases from J, the gap between germline ends came to 8 bases. The CDR3 is 10 amino acids. CDR3 amino acids: CAGGGYGYTF. The CDR3 coding sequence is TGTGCCGGTGGGGGCTATGGCTACACCTTC.